This T cell receptor (beta chain) stems from a study of shared clonotypes between healthy human individuals. Regarding the study as a whole: Clonotype sharing across several donors was observed for around 4.8% of naive CD4 clonotypes. For sorted subsets, rarefaction showed incomplete sequencing despite large depth.

Naive CD8 cells lacked CD45RO, underwent positive selection for CCR7 and left out terminally differentiated effector memory CD45RA+ cells. A word on this clone: Its antigen is undetermined.

Sequencing used immunoSEQ multiplex PCR; TCRdb keeps in-frame clones, though not all of them. The sample lists around 2,100,000 clones; around 96% were seen once. This CDR3 has 17 residues. V shed 5 bases and J 2 bases; nucleotides not matched to a gene: 13. Looked up from germline, CDR1 is KGHSH and CDR2 is LQKENI. This clonotype originated in a man aged 18 to 30 in good health. The material sequenced was naive CD8+ T cells sorted from blood. The chain combines TRBV18 with TRBJ2-3, with 7 bases identical to TRBD2. The CDR3 protein is CASSTVGSGFFTDTQYF. In DNA, the CDR3 is TGTGCCAGCTCAACTGTCGGTAGCGGGTTTTTCACAGATACGCAGTATTTT.